The text below deals with one TCR beta chain. Its antigen is not known. Sequence at one end of the junction differs from germline and may be a read error. Germline V gene sequence: CDR1 MGHRA, CDR2 YSYEKL. The CDR3 length is 16 residues. This sample stems from a study of tumor and adjacent non-tumor tissue in lung cancer. Study-wide context: Histology: about twelve adenocarcinoma, a couple of squamous cell carcinoma, 1 small cell lung cancer.

Study-wide points: Normal lung showed higher cumulative top 100 clone frequency than tumor.

A modified ARM-PCR protocol with three rounds of nested PCR amplified TCRbeta. TCRdb re-called the multiplex PCR reads through MiXCR, storing one row per CDR3 protein. The table records 90,000 or so distinct CDR3 sequences, 61% of them present only once. The template was RNA from unsorted bulk tissue. The chain employs TRBV4-1 and TRBJ2-7, with D possibly being TRBD2 (5 bases). The specimen sequenced was lung tumor tissue. The sequence derives from a man in his 70s with non-small cell lung cancer. The CDR3: CASSQDRVAYYYEQYF. As DNA, the CDR3 is TGCGCCAGCAGTCAAGATCGGGTAGCGTACTACTACGAGCAGTACTTC.